These 14 T cell receptor beta chains originate from one sample sequenced in a study of T cells in Graves' hyperthyroidism and ophthalmopathy. The investigators amplified TCR beta CDR3 regions from RNA transcripts. First-round RT-PCR of the TCR CDR3 relied on the HTBI primer set. TCRdb processed the multiplex PCR reads anew with MiXCR; each CDR3 protein has one entry. This table holds hundreds of thousands of distinct CDR3 sequences, 35% to 40% found once. The sequencing sample was made of blood. The receptors shown here come from a man aged 18 to 35 with Graves' hyperthyroidism.

This clonotype occurred many times. This CDR3 is CSVLQGYTEAFF. The CDR3 DNA reads as TGCAGCGTGTTACAGGGATACACTGAAGCTTTCTTT. V and J are TRBV29-1 and TRBJ1-1; maybe TRBD1 (6 bases). The V gene lost 6 bases and the J gene lost 3 bases, with 11 bases spanning the gap. Germline values: CDR1 SQVTM, CDR2 ANQGSEA. The CDR3 extends over 12 amino acids. The full variable domain, completed using reference TRBV29-1 and TRBJ1-1, is SAVISQKPSRDICQRGTSLTIQCQVDSQVTMMFWYRQQPGQSLTLIATANQGSEATYESGFVIDKFPISRPNLTFSTLTVSNMSPEDSSIYLCSVLQGYTEAFFGQGTRLTVV.

Only a few counts were recorded for this clonotype. V gene TRBV20-1 combines with J gene TRBJ2-2; 8 positions agree with TRBD2. V dropped 2 bases and J dropped 5; count of bases not matched to a gene: 10. The CDR3 loop spans 16 amino acids. Germline V lookup: CDR1 DFQATT, CDR2 SNEGSKA (reference sequence). The CDR3 bases are TGCAGTGCTAGACCGGGGCAGCGGGGGAGAACCGGGGAGCTGTTTTTT. Protein: CSARPGQRGRTGELFF.

The chain combines TRBV15 with TRBJ2-7; 8 bases are a match to TRBD1. With 2 bases clipped from V and 2 bases from J, the junction kept 5 bases outside the gene matches. From germline, CDR1 is LNHNV and CDR2 YYDKDF (reference sequence). This CDR3 contains 15 residues. DNA of the CDR3: TGTGCCACCAGCAGATCCGGACAGGGTCCCTACGAGCAGTACTTC. Protein: CATSRSGQGPYEQYF.

The table lists this clonotype with many counts. This chain uses TRBV19 with TRBJ1-1; 7 nucleotides line up with TRBD1. This CDR3 has 14 residues. The junction had 6 bases not matched to a gene; V was cut back by 6 bases and J by 2 bases. The germline CDR1 and CDR2 sequences are LNHDA and SQIVND (reference sequence). The CDR3 protein is CASRTGSTNTEAFF. CDR3 in DNA: TGTGCCAGTAGGACAGGGAGCACAAACACTGAAGCTTTCTTT.

This clonotype has more than one count but fewer than ten. The chain joins TRBV12-3 or TRBV12-4 to TRBJ2-7; D might be TRBD1 or TRBD2, each matching 5 bases. CDR3 length equals 11 residues. V was pared by 6 bases and J by 7 bases, with 10 bases between. CDR3 DNA: TGTGCCAGCAGGGGACCCGCGGAGCAGTACTTC. Amino acid sequence: CASRGPAEQYF.

This chain links TRBV29-1 with TRBJ2-5, with D tentatively TRBD1 (6 bases). V shed 3 bases and J shed 1 base, with 15 bases lying between them. Germline V gene lookup returns CDR1 SQVTM and CDR2 ANQGSEA. The CDR3 covers 15 residues. CDR3 sequence: CSVDGRQEIQETQYF. The CDR3 DNA sequence: TGCAGCGTTGATGGTCGACAGGAAATCCAAGAGACCCAGTACTTC.

This clonotype was detected many times. The chain employs TRBV19 and TRBJ1-1, with TRBD1 matching 8 bases. Germline V CDR1 and CDR2: LNHDA, SQIVND (reference sequence). The CDR3 covers 13 residues. With 5 bases clipped from V and 5 bases from J, the junction kept 4 bases outside the gene matches. CDR3 loop: CASSPTGATEAFF. The CDR3 DNA reads TGTGCCAGTAGTCCGACAGGGGCGACTGAAGCTTTCTTT.

Notes on this clonotype: This could be a read error, since a much larger clone is one nucleotide away. This chain connects TRBV7-8 to TRBJ2-7; 8 bases are a match to TRBD1. The CDR3 is made up of 14 amino acids. Trimming cost V 5 bases and J 6 bases; bases outside gene matches: 9. CDR1 and CDR2 from the germline V gene are SGHVS and FQNEAQ. As DNA, the CDR3 is TGTGCCAGCAGCCCCACCTCCGGACAGGGCGAGCAGTACTTC. It specifies CASSPTSGQGEQYF. Together with reference TRBV7-8 and TRBJ2-7, the CDR3 gives the full variable domain: GAGVSQSPRYKVAKRGQDVALRCDPISGHVSLFWYQQALGQGPEFLTYFQNEAQLDKSGLPSDRFFAERPEGSVSTLKIQRTQQEDSAVYLCASSPTSGQGEQYFGPGTRLTVT.

The J gene is TRBJ2-6, the V gene TRBV2; the D gene is possibly TRBD1 (6 bases). The V gene's germline CDR1 is SNHLY and CDR2 FYNNEI. The V and J ends lost 5 bases and 4 bases respectively, with 12 bases between them. This CDR3 comprises 15 residues. The CDR3 DNA sequence: TGTGCCAGCAGTCCAAGTGGACAGGGGGCCAACGTCCTGACTTTC. It yields the protein CASSPSGQGANVLTF.

This chain connects TRBV20-1 to TRBJ2-2; 10 bases line up with TRBD1. The CDR3 length is 16 residues. V lost 3 bases to trimming and J lost 4 bases; unmatched junction nucleotides: 8. Per the germline V gene, CDR1 is DFQATT and CDR2 is SNEGSKA (reference sequence). CDR3 coding DNA: TGCAGTGCTAGTGGCAAGGGACAGGGGACCACCGGGGAGCTGTTTTTT. Translating gives CSASGKGQGTTGELFF.

This clonotype was detected many times. V and J are TRBV7-2 and TRBJ1-1; possibly TRBD1 for D (6 bases). The CDR3 extends over 15 amino acids. Germline V lookup: CDR1 SGHTA, CDR2 FQGNSA. With 1 base removed from V and 1 base from J, the gap between germline ends came to 10 bases. CDR3 DNA: TGTGCCAGCAGCTTAGAGGGGGGGTGGAACACTGAAGCTTTCTTT. It yields the protein CASSLEGGWNTEAFF. Filled out from reference TRBV7-2 and TRBJ1-1, the complete variable domain reads GAGVSQSPSNKVTEKGKDVELRCDPISGHTALYWYRQSLGQGLEFLIYFQGNSAPDKSGLPSDRFSAERTGGSVSTLTIQRTQQEDSAVYLCASSLEGGWNTEAFFGQGTRLTVV.

As to this clonotype: A much larger clone is a single base away; this may be a read error. This sequence joins TRBV7-9 and TRBJ1-6, with D perhaps matching TRBD1 (6 bases). The CDR3 length is 14 residues. Germline lookup yields CDR1 SEHNR and CDR2 FQNEAQ (reference sequence). CDR3 in amino acids: CASTTIQGRSPLRF. The CDR3, as DNA: TGTGCCAGCACTACCATCCAGGGGCGTTCACCCCTCCGCTTT.

In its sample, this clonotype was seen a few times. J is TRBJ1-2 and V is TRBV24-1; D ambiguous. The CDR3 totals 13 residues. Germline-derived CDR1 and CDR2 are KGHDR and SFDVKD. V dropped 5 bases and J dropped 9 bases, with 15 bases sitting between them. CDR3: CATSAWPGHSYTF. Here the CDR3 DNA reads TGTGCCACCAGTGCGTGGCCAGGTCATAGCTACACCTTC.

The chain has TRBV10-3 and TRBJ1-6; D is undetermined. The CDR3 consists of 13 residues. CDR1 and CDR2 (germline): ENHRY, SYGVKD. Trimming removed 5 bases at V and 10 bases at J, with 12 bases between. CDR3 residues: CAISPQGGSPLHF. Written as DNA, the CDR3 is TGTGCCATCAGTCCCCAAGGAGGCTCACCCCTCCACTTT.